Presented here are 8 T cell receptor beta chains from one specimen sequenced in a study of Graves' ophthalmopathy and Graves' hyperthyroidism. Amplified TCR beta CDR3 regions were obtained using RNA transcripts as template. Following a first-round RT-PCR that used HTBI primers, a second-round multiplex PCR was carried out. One entry per CDR3 protein results from TCRdb running MiXCR on the multiplex PCR reads. The sample records more than 1,000,000 distinct CDR3 sequences, roughly two fifths being singletons. The sequencing sample was made of peripheral blood or thyroid tissue (not recorded which). The receptor source for this set is an adult man with Graves' hyperthyroidism.

This clonotype was recorded at least ten times. The chain carries TRBV5-6 and TRBJ1-1; the D is unclear. Germline values: CDR1 SGHDT, CDR2 YYEEEE. The length of the CDR3 is 14 residues. Trimming left V 0 bases short and J 7 bases short, with 13 bases between. CDR3 region: CASSLERVRSEAFF. The CDR3 DNA is TGTGCCAGCAGCTTGGAAAGGGTCCGAAGTGAAGCTTTCTTT.

This clonotype was observed many times. The chain couples TRBV7-8 to TRBJ1-4; 8 nucleotides line up with TRBD1. The CDR3 runs 15 residues. CDR1 and CDR2 from the germline V gene are SGHVS and FQNEAQ. V shed 5 bases, J shed 5 bases, and the junction held 7 bases outside the gene matches. The CDR3 region is CASSTNRDRNEKLFF. The CDR3 bases are TGTGCCAGCAGCACCAACCGGGACAGGAATGAAAAACTGTTTTTT.

This clonotype was counted a few times. V is TRBV20-1 and J is TRBJ1-1; TRBD1 might be the D (5 bases). V lost 0 bases and J lost 3, with 20 bases in between. This CDR3 region has 17 residues. From germline, CDR1 is DFQATT and CDR2 SNEGSKA (reference sequence). Here the CDR3 reads CSARDLGGILQYTEAFF. The CDR3 DNA is TGCAGTGCTAGAGATCTCGGGGGGATTCTTCAATACACTGAAGCTTTCTTT.

The V call is TRBV14, the J call TRBJ1-5; D is possibly TRBD1 (6 bases). Germline assignment: CDR1 SGHDN and CDR2 FVKESK. The CDR3 length is 13 residues. The V and J ends lost 4 bases and 10 bases respectively, with 14 bases between them. Here the CDR3 DNA reads TGTGCCAGCAGCCCCGGAGGGGGGAGACCCCAGCATTTT. This sequence encodes CASSPGGGRPQHF.

This clonotype has more than one count but fewer than ten. The rearrangement links TRBV4-1 to TRBJ1-3; D unresolved. Germline V gives CDR1 MGHRA, CDR2 YSYEKL. V lost 0 bases to trimming and J lost 0 bases, with 12 bases between them. CDR3 length: 17 residues. Written as DNA, the CDR3 is TGCGCCAGCAGCCAAGAAGCGGCAGGCTACTCTGGAAACACCATATATTTT. This gives the protein CASSQEAAGYSGNTIYF.

This clonotype occurred a few times. The chain links TRBV12-3 or TRBV12-4 to TRBJ1-2, with 10 bases lining up with TRBD1. Losses at the gene ends were 1 base for V and 6 bases for J; bases not matched to a gene: 2. This CDR3 has 14 amino acids. The chain's CDR3 is CASSLGTGGNGYTF. CDR3 nucleotides: TGTGCCAGCAGTTTAGGGACAGGGGGAAATGGCTACACCTTC.

This clonotype was observed at least ten times. The gene calls are TRBV10-3 and TRBJ1-2, with D possibly TRBD1 on 6 matching bases. Germline CDR1 reads ENHRY; CDR2 reads SYGVKD. V was cut by 1 base and J by 4 bases, with 13 bases left in between. The length of the CDR3 is 15 residues. CDR3 region: CAISEWDTAIYGYTF. The CDR3, as DNA: TGTGCCATCAGTGAGTGGGACACCGCTATCTATGGCTACACCTTC.

This clonotype was observed at least ten times. V gene TRBV7-8 combines with J gene TRBJ1-1; D uncertain. Deletions cut 7 bases from V and 0 bases from J, with 12 bases between. Germline CDR1 and CDR2: SGHVS and FQNEAQ. The CDR3 has 14 amino acids. CDR3 region: CASIPRVMNTEAFF. The CDR3 DNA reads TGTGCCAGCATTCCGAGGGTGATGAACACTGAAGCTTTCTTT.